This T cell receptor beta chain was recorded in a study of cytomegalovirus exposure and HLA in healthy donors. On the study more broadly: The roughly 130 validation repertoires used the same platform as the 666 first-cohort repertoires, a later analysis reported.

Notes on the study in general: The study recorded 150 to 200 TCR beta chains that were cytomegalovirus-associated. Reported performance of the classifier showed diagnosis of cytomegalovirus status with high specificity and sensitivity. Confirmation in vitro established that a few CMV-associated chains were specific for CMV antigens.

A note on this clone: The target antigen is unknown.

Sequenced by immunoSEQ multiplex PCR; TCRdb stores in-frame clones only, minus some. The repertoire has about 88,000 clones, approximately 81% of them found once; the top ten carry around 10%. This clonotype was obtained from a young woman in good health and CMV-seropositive. Sequencing was done on a sample of PBMCs.

CDR3 in DNA: TGCGCCAGCAGCCAAGTATTAGCCCCTGAGCAGTTCTTC. Translation: CASSQVLAPEQFF. The rearrangement uses TRBV4-1 and TRBJ2-1, with unresolved D. V was clipped by 1 base and J by 9 bases, with 10 bases between them. From germline, CDR1 is MGHRA and CDR2 YSYEKL. CDR3 length equals 13 residues.